This paragraph reports one T cell receptor (beta chain). No antigen is known for it. In TCRdb, the 5' RACE reads were re-called with MiXCR into one record per CDR3 protein. The data contain a few hundred thousand distinct CDR3 sequences, roughly 3.5% of them seen just once; the ten biggest clones take up around 24%. The source of the sample is a study of T cells after yellow fever vaccination. Study-wide findings and caveats: Most primary-vaccination clones reappeared after the booster (approximately 97% CD4, roughly 88% CD8).

V lost 4 bases, J lost 2 bases, and 5 bases stayed unmatched. Germline V gene data show CDR1 as MNHEY and CDR2 as SVGEGT. The CDR3 consists of 15 residues. This receptor was taken from a man younger than 30 who received the YFV17D yellow fever vaccine. The sample consisted of PBMCs, taken on the day of the yellow fever booster vaccination. The rearrangement joins TRBV6-2 or TRBV6-3 to TRBJ2-5; TRBD2 matches 9 bases. The CDR3 DNA reads TGTGCCAGCAGTTCCAGCGGGGGGACACAAGAGACCCAGTACTTC. Protein product: CASSSSGGTQETQYF.